These 5 T cell receptor beta chains were sequenced from one sample in a study of T cells expressing NK-cell markers. TCRdb re-analyzed the 5' RACE reads; it lists each CDR3 protein once, without DNA. The sample data list under 200,000 distinct CDR3 sequences. The sequenced sample was blood T cells: a sorted CD56 or NKG2C T cell subset, CD4+ or CD8+ T cells, or bulk PBMC T cells (not recorded which). The receptors derive from a woman aged 18 to 69 in good health.

V and J are TRBV12-3 or TRBV12-4 and TRBJ2-2. This CDR3 is built from 13 residues. CDR3: CASKLTNTGELFF.

J is TRBJ1-5 and V is TRBV5-5; TCRdb reports TRBD1, a call that lacks DNA to check it against. The length of the CDR3 is 15 residues. From germline, CDR1 is SGHKS and CDR2 YYEKEE (reference sequence). The CDR3 loop reads CASSEGQGIYQPQHF.

The V gene is TRBV7-2, the J gene TRBJ1-5. Germline V gives CDR1 SGHTA, CDR2 FQGNSA. This CDR3 is 14 amino acids long. CDR3: CASSSGGRNQPQHF.

This chain links TRBV5-1 with TRBJ2-1; TCRdb proposes TRBD1, but this gene call is untestable without DNA. The length of the CDR3 is 14 residues. CDR1 is SGHRS, CDR2 YFSETQ, per germline. The CDR3 loop reads CASSSPGQGNEQFF.

The chain carries TRBV18 and TRBJ1-1. The CDR3 sequence is 15 residues long. Germline CDR1 is KGHSH and CDR2 is LQKENI. This chain's CDR3 is CASSPRGLKFTEAFF.